The source of this TCR beta chain is a study of T cell responses to AZD1222 COVID-19 vaccine. A few counts support this clone. The antigen is not known. The CDR3 is made up of 14 amino acids. Trimming removed 7 bases at V and 4 bases at J, with 15 bases between. Germline CDR1 is SNHLY and CDR2 is FYNNEI. Method: immunoSEQ multiplex PCR; TCRdb's copy keeps in-frame clones and lacks some. This sample has around 66,000 clones, with about 90% found just once. Study results and limitations: Spike was spanned by vaccine-associated CD4 TCRs, with dominance at 160-218 and 743-854. Unmutated variant regions reportedly attract nearly half of all spike-specific TCRs. Donors were largely white British and mainly female; clonal diversity was possibly underestimated. No day 14 peak samples; only post-peak repertoires were characterized.

The receptor's source is an adult in good health. The starting material was peripheral blood, obtained on day 0 of AZD1222 vaccination. V gene TRBV2 combines with J gene TRBJ2-3; D possibly corresponds to TRBD2 (5 bases). CDR3 region: CASTERRSSDTQYF. CDR3 bases: TGTGCCAGCACCGAGCGGAGGTCGTCAGATACGCAGTATTTT.